The rows below give T cell receptor beta chains drawn from one sample of a study of beta chain features in type 1 diabetes. Sequenced by immunoSEQ multiplex PCR; TCRdb stores in-frame clones only, minus some. Among more than 250,000 clones, approximately 16% were seen once, and the ten largest hold 0.015% to 0.017%. The sample was naive CD4+ T cells from blood. The origin of the receptors is a man between 18 and 35 years old with type 1 diabetes. Both conserved end residues are part of each CDR3.

v_gene	CDR3aa
TRBV6-1	CAGHSGQANTEAFF
TRBV5-1	CASSLGRGISGYEQYF
TRBV6-1	CASPGQGEQYF
TRBV11-2	CASSLRTSGGGHDF
TRBV6-5	CASGGSRSDTQYF
TRBV5-1	CASSPPGLRPITYEQYF
TRBV18	CASSPQSPGQNIQYF
TRBV14	CASSQDFPAGVYEQYF
TRBV18	CASSLRVLNSYEQYF
TRBV11-2	CASSSLLGGSSYEQYF
TRBV6-5	CASSYGGGTGRNIQYF
TRBV7-2	CASSFGGSEQGYTF
TRBV7-2	CASSFTTGTNYGYTF
TRBV19	CASSPGHQGAYEQYF
TRBV5-4	CASSSGTSALWEQFF
TRBV7-7	CASSLESSGYNEQFF
TRBV4-3	CASSQEFNARGRINGYTF
TRBV29-1	CSVLGAETGELFF
TRBV5-1	CASSWGDLNTGELFF
TRBV15	CATSRNRGQETQYF
TRBV5-4	CASSFDRNTEAFF
TRBV18	CASSPGHRRSGANVLTF
TRBV18	CASSRAQNTGELFF
TRBV9	CASSDRDRYLANTGELFF
TRBV28	CASRQGDTQYF
TRBV28	CASSAGGTSNYEQYF
TRBV27	CASNRRGAYNEQFF
TRBV2	CASGRDNVVYEQYF
TRBV7-2	CASSVSGELFF
TRBV11-2	CASSLRGLADSWNEQFF
TRBV5-4	CASSTGGSSGRHEQYF
TRBV28	CASSFSGSGQETQYF
TRBV6-5	CASSGGGGSGYTF
TRBV7-2	CASSTGTGRIGDTQYF
TRBV5-1	CASSWGTSGRETQYF
TRBV29-1	CSIPVGTGVVNEQFF
TRBV4-3	CASSQWPHGQVFNQPQHF
TRBV6-1	CASIRHLLYEQYF
TRBV5-4	CASIDRLAGEQFF
TRBV18	CASSPVGAGELFF
TRBV19	CASSFTDTNSNQPQHF
TRBV9	CASSAGQGFQETQYF
TRBV7-2	CASSSIGTSGREQYF
TRBV19	CASSSGGSEQYF
TRBV2	CASSERGTSGNNEQFF